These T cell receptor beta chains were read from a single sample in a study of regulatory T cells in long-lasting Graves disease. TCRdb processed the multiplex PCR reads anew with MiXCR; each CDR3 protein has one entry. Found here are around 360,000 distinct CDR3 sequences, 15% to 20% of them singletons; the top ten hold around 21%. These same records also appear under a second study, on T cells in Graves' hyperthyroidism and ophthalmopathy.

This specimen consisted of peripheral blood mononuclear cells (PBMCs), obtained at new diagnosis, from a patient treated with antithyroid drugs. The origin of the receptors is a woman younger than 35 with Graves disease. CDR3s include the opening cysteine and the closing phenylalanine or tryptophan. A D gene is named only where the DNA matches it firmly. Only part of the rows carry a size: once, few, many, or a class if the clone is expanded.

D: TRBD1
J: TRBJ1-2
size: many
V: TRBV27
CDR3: CASSGQGSYGYTF
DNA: TGTGCCAGCAGTGGACAGGGGTCCTATGGCTACACCTTC

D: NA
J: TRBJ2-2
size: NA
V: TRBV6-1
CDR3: CASSPGADTGELFF
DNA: TGTGCCAGCAGCCCGGGAGCCGACACCGGGGAGCTGTTTTTT

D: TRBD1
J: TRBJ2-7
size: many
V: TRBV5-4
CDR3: CASSLHPTGGRNEQYF
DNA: TGTGCCAGCAGCCTCCACCCGACAGGGGGCAGGAACGAGCAGTACTTC

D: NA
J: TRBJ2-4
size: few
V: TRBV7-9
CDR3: CASSDALAKNIQYF
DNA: TGTGCCAGCAGCGACGCGCTAGCCAAAAACATTCAGTACTTC

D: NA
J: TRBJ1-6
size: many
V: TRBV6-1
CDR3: CASIIDRGYNSPLHF
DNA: TGTGCCAGCATAATCGACAGAGGCTATAATTCACCCCTCCACTTT

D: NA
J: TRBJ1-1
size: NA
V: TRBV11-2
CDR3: CASSLVIPEAFF
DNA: TGTGCCAGCAGCTTAGTCATTCCTGAAGCTTTCTTT

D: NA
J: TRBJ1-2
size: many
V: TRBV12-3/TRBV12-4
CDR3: CASSSNYGYTF
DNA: TGTGCCAGCAGTTCTAACTATGGCTACACCTTC

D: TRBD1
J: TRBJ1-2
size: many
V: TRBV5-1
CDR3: CASSLGGQDGYTF
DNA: TGCGCCAGCAGCTTGGGTGGACAGGATGGCTACACCTTC

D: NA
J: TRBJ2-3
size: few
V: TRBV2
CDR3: CASSLLPGPLLDTQYF
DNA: TGTGCCAGCAGCCTACTCCCCGGACCCCTCTTGGATACGCAGTATTTT

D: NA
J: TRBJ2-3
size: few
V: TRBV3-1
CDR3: CASSLQPGADTQYF
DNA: TGTGCCAGCAGCCTGCAACCAGGGGCCGATACGCAGTATTTT

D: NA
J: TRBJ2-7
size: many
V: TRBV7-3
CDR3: CASSPDPASREQYF
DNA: TGTGCCAGCAGCCCCGACCCGGCCTCCAGGGAGCAGTACTTC

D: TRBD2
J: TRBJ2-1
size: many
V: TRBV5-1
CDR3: CASSGRLADEQFF
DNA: TGCGCCAGCAGCGGACGACTAGCCGATGAGCAGTTCTTC

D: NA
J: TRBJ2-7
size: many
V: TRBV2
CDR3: CASLIVPGAYEQYF
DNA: TGTGCCAGCCTAATCGTCCCAGGGGCCTACGAGCAGTACTTC

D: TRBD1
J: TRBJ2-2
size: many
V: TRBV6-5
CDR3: CASSYAGGLKNTGELFF
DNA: TGTGCCAGCAGTTACGCAGGGGGCTTAAAGAACACCGGGGAGCTGTTTTTT

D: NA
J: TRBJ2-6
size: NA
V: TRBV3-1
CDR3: CASSQRALSGANVLTF
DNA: TGTGCCAGCAGCCAAAGGGCCCTCTCTGGGGCCAACGTCCTGACTTTC

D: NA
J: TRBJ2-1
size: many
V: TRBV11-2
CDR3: CASSLAVEGANEQFF
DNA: TGTGCCAGCAGCTTAGCCGTAGAGGGAGCCAATGAGCAGTTCTTC

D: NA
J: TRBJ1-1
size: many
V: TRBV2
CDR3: CASKVGYGTTEAFF
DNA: TGTGCCAGCAAGGTCGGGTATGGCACCACTGAAGCTTTCTTT